These T cell receptor beta chains were read from a single sample in a study of T cell responses to AZD1222 COVID-19 vaccine. This table comes from immunoSEQ multiplex PCR, and its TCRdb copy is limited to in-frame clones, with some not included. The repertoire has roughly 140,000 clones, 88% of them found once; the top ten carry around 3.4%. This specimen consisted of peripheral blood, obtained on day 0 of MenACWY control vaccination. These receptors were taken from an adult in good health. Each CDR3 is given with its conserved first and last residue. D genes are given only for firm matches. Size tells how often a clone was seen (once, few, many) or the class of an expanded clone, and some rows leave it out.

V	D	J	size	DNA	CDR3
TRBV4-3	NA	TRBJ1-2	NA	TGCGCCAGCAGCCAACCCGGGCCGGCGGGTGATGGCTACACCTTC	CASSQPGPAGDGYTF
TRBV5-8	NA	TRBJ1-4	NA	TGTGCCAGCAGCTTGTCGACGGGAAAACTGTTTTTT	CASSLSTGKLFF
TRBV7-9	NA	TRBJ2-1	NA	TGTGCCAGCAGCTTAGTTTTATCGGGGGATGAGCAGTTCTTC	CASSLVLSGDEQFF
TRBV5-1	NA	TRBJ2-5	NA	TGCGCCAGCAGCTCGGGGCCGGAGCAGACCCAGTACTTC	CASSSGPEQTQYF
TRBV4-3	NA	TRBJ1-2	NA	TGCGCCAGCAGCCAAGATACGGGTATTCGGAACTATGGCTACACCTTC	CASSQDTGIRNYGYTF
TRBV6-5	TRBD1	TRBJ2-7	NA	TGTGCCAGCAGCAACGAGGGGGCTGGGTCCTACGAGCAGTACTTC	CASSNEGAGSYEQYF
TRBV7-9	NA	TRBJ1-1	NA	TGTGCCAGCAGTTCCGATATAAGGGCTGGGAGCACTGAAGCTTTCTTT	CASSSDIRAGSTEAFF
TRBV5-6	TRBD1	TRBJ1-4	NA	TGTGCCAGCAGCTTGGCCTTCGGGACAGGGCGAGAAAAACTGTTTTTT	CASSLAFGTGREKLFF
TRBV12-3/TRBV12-4	NA	TRBJ1-1	once	TGTGCCAGCAGTTTAAGGCAGGGAAGTGAAGCTTTCTTT	CASSLRQGSEAFF
TRBV24-1	NA	TRBJ2-1	NA	TGTGCCACCACCGGCGGGTACAATGAGCAGTTCTTC	CATTGGYNEQFF
TRBV6-5	NA	TRBJ1-1	NA	TGTGCCAGCAGTCTTCGGGACCGGATGAACACTGAAGCTTTCTTT	CASSLRDRMNTEAFF
TRBV7-9	NA	TRBJ2-5	NA	TGTGCCAGCAGCCGCGGGACCGCGGCCCAGTACTTC	CASSRGTAAQYF
TRBV5-1	NA	TRBJ1-1	NA	TGCGCCAGCAGCTTGGCCGGGGGCCCAAACTCTGAAGCTTTCTTT	CASSLAGGPNSEAFF
TRBV28	NA	TRBJ1-2	NA	TGTGCCAGCGCGAAGACACAGCTCAGGGCCCGCTATGGCTACACCTTC	CASAKTQLRARYGYTF